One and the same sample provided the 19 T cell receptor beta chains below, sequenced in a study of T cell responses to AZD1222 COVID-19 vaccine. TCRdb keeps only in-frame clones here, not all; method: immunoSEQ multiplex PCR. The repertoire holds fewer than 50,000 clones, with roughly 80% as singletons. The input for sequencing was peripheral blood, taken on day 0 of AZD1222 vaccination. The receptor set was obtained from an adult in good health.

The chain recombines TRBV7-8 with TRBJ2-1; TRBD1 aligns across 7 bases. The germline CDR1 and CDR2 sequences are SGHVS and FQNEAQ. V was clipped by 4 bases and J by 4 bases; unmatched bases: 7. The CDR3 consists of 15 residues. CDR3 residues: CASSSITGDYNEQFF. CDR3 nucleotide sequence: TGTGCCAGCAGCTCTATCACAGGGGATTACAATGAGCAGTTCTTC.

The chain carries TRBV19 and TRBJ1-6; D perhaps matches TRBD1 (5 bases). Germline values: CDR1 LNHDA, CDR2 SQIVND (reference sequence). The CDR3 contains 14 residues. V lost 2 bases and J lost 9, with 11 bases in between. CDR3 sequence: CASSISQETSPLHF. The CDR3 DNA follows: TGTGCCAGTAGTATATCACAGGAAACTTCACCCCTCCACTTT.

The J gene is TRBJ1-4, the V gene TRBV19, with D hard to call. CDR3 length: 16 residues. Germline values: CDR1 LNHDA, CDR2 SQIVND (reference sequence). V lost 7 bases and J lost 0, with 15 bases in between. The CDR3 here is CASTPLGLATNEKLFF. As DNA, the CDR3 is TGTGCCAGTACTCCTCTCGGTCTCGCAACTAATGAAAAACTGTTTTTT.

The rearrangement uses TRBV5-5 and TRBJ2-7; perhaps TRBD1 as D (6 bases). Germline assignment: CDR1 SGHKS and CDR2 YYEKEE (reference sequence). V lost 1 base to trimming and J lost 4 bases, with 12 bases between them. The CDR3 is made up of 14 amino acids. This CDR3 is CASSLSQGRYEQYF. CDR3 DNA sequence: TGTGCCAGCAGCTTGAGTCAGGGGAGATACGAGCAGTACTTC.

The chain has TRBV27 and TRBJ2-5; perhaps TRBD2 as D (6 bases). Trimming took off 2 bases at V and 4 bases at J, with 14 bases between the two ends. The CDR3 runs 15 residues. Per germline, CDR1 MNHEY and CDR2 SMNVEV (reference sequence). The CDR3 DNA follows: TGTGCCAGCAGTTTAACCGGGACTCGCGGAGAGACCCAGTACTTC. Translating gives CASSLTGTRGETQYF.

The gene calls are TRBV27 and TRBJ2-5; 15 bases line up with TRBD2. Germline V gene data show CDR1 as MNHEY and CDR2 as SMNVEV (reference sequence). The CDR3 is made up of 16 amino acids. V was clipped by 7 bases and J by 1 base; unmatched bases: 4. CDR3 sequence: CASTRTSGGVQETQYF. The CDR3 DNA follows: TGTGCCAGCACCCGGACTAGCGGGGGGGTCCAAGAGACCCAGTACTTC.

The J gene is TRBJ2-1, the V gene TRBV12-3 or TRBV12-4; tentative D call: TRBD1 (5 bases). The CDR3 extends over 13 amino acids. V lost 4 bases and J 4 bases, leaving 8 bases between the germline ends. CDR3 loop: CASSWGGYNEQFF. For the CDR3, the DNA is TGTGCCAGCAGTTGGGGCGGTTACAATGAGCAGTTCTTC.

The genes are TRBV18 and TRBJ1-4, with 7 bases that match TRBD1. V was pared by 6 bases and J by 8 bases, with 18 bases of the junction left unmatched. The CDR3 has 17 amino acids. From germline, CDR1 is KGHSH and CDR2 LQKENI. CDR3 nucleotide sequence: TGTGCCAGCTCTCCTAACGGCCCACAGGGGCAAGGGGAAAAACTGTTTTTT. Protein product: CASSPNGPQGQGEKLFF.

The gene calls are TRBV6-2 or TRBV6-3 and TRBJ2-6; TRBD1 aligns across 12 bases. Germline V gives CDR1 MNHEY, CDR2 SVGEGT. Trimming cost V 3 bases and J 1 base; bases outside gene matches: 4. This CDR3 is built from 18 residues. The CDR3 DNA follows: TGTGCCAGCAGTTATTGGGACAGGGGGCGATCTGGGGCCAACGTCCTGACTTTC. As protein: CASSYWDRGRSGANVLTF.

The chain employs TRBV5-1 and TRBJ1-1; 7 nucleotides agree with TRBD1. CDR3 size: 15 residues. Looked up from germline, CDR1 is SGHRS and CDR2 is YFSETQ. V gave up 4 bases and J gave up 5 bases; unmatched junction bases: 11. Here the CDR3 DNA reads TGCGCCAGCAGCCCTGGAACAGGGGTGAGAACTGAAGCTTTCTTT. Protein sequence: CASSPGTGVRTEAFF. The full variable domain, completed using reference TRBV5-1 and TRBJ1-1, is KAGVTQTPRYLIKTRGQQVTLSCSPISGHRSVSWYQQTPGQGLQFLFEYFSETQRNKGNFPGRFSGRQFSNSRSEMNVSTLELGDSALYLCASSPGTGVRTEAFFGQGTRLTVV.

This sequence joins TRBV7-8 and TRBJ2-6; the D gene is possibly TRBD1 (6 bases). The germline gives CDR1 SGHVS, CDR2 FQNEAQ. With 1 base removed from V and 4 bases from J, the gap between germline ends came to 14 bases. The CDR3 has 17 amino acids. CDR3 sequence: CASSLVAQGTGANVLTF. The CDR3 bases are TGTGCCAGCAGCTTAGTCGCACAGGGTACCGGGGCCAACGTCCTGACTTTC.

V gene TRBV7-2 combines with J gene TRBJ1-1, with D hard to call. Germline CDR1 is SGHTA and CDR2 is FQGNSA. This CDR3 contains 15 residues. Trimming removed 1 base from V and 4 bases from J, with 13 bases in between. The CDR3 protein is CASSLEALPFTEAFF. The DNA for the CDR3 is TGTGCCAGCAGCTTAGAGGCCCTTCCGTTCACTGAAGCTTTCTTT.

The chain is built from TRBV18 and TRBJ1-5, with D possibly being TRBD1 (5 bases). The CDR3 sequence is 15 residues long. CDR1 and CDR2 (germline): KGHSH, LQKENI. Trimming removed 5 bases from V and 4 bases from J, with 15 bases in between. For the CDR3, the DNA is TGTGCCAGCTCAGGTAGGGGATCCGTAAATCAGCCCCAGCATTTT. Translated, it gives CASSGRGSVNQPQHF. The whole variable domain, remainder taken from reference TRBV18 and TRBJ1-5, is NAGVMQNPRHLVRRRGQEARLRCSPMKGHSHVYWYRQLPEEGLKFMVYLQKENIIDESGMPKERFSAEFPKEGPSILRIQQVVRGDSAAYFCASSGRGSVNQPQHFGDGTRLSIL.

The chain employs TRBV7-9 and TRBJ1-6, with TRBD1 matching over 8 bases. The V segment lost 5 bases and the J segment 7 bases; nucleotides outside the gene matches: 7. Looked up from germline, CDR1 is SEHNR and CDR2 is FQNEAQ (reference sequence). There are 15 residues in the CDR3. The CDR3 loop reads CASSPGGAKNSPLHF. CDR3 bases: TGTGCCAGCAGCCCAGGGGGCGCGAAGAATTCACCCCTCCACTTT.

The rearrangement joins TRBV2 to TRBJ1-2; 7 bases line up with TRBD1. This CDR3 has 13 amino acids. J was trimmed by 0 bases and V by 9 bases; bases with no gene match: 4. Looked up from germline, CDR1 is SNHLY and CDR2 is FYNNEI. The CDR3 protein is CARLQGTNYGYTF. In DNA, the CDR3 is TGTGCCAGATTACAGGGGACTAACTATGGCTACACCTTC.

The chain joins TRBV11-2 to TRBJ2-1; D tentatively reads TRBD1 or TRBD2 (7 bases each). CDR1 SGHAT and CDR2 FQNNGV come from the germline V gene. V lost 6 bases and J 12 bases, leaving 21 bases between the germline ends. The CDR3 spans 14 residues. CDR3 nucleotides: TGTGCCAGCAGTTCAGGGGGTCGGGGGGTGCGGCAGTTCTTC. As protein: CASSSGGRGVRQFF.

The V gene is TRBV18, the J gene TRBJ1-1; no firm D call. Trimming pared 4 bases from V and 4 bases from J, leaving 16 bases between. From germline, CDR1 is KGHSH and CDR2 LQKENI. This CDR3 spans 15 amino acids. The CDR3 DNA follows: TGTGCCAGCTCACAGTACGGAGAGAAGGGCACTGAAGCTTTCTTT. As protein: CASSQYGEKGTEAFF.

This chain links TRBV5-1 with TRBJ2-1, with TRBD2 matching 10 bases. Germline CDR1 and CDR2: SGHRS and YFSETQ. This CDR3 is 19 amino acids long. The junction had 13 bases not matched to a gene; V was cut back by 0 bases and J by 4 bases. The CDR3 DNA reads TGCGCCAGCAGCTTGGAAGGTAGCGGGGGGCCAGGAGGTTACAATGAGCAGTTCTTC. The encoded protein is CASSLEGSGGPGGYNEQFF. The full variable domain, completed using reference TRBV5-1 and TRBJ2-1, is KAGVTQTPRYLIKTRGQQVTLSCSPISGHRSVSWYQQTPGQGLQFLFEYFSETQRNKGNFPGRFSGRQFSNSRSEMNVSTLELGDSALYLCASSLEGSGGPGGYNEQFFGPGTRLTVL.

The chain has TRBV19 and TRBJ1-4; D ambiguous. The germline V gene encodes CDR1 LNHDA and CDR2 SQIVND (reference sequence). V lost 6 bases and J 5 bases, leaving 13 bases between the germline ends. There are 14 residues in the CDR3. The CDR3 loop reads CASRWAVKNEKLFF. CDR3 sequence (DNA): TGTGCCAGTAGATGGGCAGTGAAAAATGAAAAACTGTTTTTT.